This T cell receptor beta chain was retrieved from a study of blood T cell repertoires in COVID-19 (dated by TCRdb to the early 2020s). In terms of the full investigation: Samples from collaborators originated in the United States, Italy and Spain and spanned both the acute and convalescent phases of COVID-19. Sample metadata almost always included a de-identified subject ID, COVID-19 status, age in years and sex. HLA class I and class II types, where available, came from metadata supplied by the sample provider rather than from assay-based typing. The material from the prospective study consisted of cDNA or gDNA derived from T cells, B-cell-depleted T cells, or PBMCs. Samples were obtained from the ongoing ImmuneRACE study (first 160 participants) and from about 1,300 subjects provided by 6 global collaborators. Subjects who had been exposed to COVID-19, were actively infected with it, or had recovered from it provided the deeply sampled blood TCRbeta repertoires that made up the dataset. The repertoires were released in a freely available public database intended as a resource for research on the immune response to SARS-CoV-2.

What the authors observed across the whole study: Clinical and demographic metadata were provided uncurated, with the amount varying by source and participant.

This clone was found a few times. This clone's antigen is unknown. Base quality data are lacking; no much larger clone is found one base away. The immunoSEQ Assay, a bias-controlled multiplex PCR, was used to amplify TCRbeta CDR3 regions from genomic DNA. Concerning the study's data processing: The number of nucleated cells in each sample was estimated by amplification of reference gene primers within the assay. Sequence reads were collapsed and filtered to measure the absolute abundance of every unique TCRbeta CDR3 rearrangement. Productive Simpson clonality was computed per sample as the square root of Simpson's diversity index over productive rearrangements. The source is immuneACCESS, and TCRdb retained only in-frame sequences with V and J called. Part of the clones is not carried over; for the studies checked, unresolved V genes explain less than half of this, and the remainder is unexplained. D and trimming come from the DNA, and the V and J calls and clone size come from that table. The sample table contains roughly 300,000 clones; only one count was recorded for roughly 90% of them. Of the sample, more than 7.5% is held by the ten largest clones.

The collaborating institutions used their own protocols to collect whole blood in K2EDTA tubes. Collaborator samples were shipped for TCRbeta analysis as frozen whole blood, isolated PBMCs, or DNA extracted from either sample type. CDR1 MDHEN and CDR2 SYDVKM were looked up in the germline V gene. The cysteine opens and the phenylalanine closes a CDR3 of 14 amino acids. The retained sequence is limited to the CDR3, 42 bases, with the frame set at the first base. Germline trimming: 5 bases from V, 6 bases from J; junction bases outside gene matches: 5. The V and J genes are TRBV28 and TRBJ1-5; TRBD1 lines up with 9 middle nucleotides. The source is a man between 18 and 35 years old with active or convalescent COVID-19. The source material was peripheral blood. At the DNA level, the sequence is TGTGCCAGCAGTACCACAGGGGGCATTCAGCCCCAGCATTTT. Its coded protein is CASSTTGGIQPQHF.